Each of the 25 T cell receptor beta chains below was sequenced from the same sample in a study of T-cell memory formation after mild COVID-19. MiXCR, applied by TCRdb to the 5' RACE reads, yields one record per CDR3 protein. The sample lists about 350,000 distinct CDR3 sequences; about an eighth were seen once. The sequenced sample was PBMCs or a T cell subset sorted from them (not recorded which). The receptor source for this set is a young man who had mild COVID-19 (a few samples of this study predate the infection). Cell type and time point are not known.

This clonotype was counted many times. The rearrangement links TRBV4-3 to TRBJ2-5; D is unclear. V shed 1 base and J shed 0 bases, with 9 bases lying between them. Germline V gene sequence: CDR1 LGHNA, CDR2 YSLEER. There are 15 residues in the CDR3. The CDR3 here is CASSQGVGYQETQYF. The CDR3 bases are TGCGCCAGCAGCCAAGGGGTGGGGTACCAAGAGACCCAGTACTTC.

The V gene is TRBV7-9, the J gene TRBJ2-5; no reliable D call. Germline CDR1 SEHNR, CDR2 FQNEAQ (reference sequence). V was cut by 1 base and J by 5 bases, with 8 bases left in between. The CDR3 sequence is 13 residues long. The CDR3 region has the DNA TGTGCCAGCAGCTTAGTGGACGGGGAGACCCAGTACTTC. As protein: CASSLVDGETQYF.

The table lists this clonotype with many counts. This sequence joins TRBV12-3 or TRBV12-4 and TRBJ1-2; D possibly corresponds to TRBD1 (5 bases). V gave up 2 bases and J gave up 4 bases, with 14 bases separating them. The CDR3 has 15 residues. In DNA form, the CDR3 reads TGTGCCAGCAGTTTAATTCAGGGTTTCATCTATGGCTACACCTTC. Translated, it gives CASSLIQGFIYGYTF.

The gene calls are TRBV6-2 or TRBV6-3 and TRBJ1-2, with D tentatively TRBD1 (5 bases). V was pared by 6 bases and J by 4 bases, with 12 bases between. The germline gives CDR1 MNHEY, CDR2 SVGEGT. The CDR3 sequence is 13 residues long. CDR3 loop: CASRTRAGYGYTF. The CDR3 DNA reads TGTGCCAGCAGAACCAGGGCAGGCTATGGCTACACCTTC.

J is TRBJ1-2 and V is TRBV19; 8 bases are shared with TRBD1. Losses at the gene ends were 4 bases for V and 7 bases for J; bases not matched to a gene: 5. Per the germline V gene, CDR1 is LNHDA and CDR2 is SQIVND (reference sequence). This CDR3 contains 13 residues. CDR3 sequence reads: CASSTQTGVGYTF. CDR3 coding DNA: TGTGCCAGTAGTACGCAGACAGGGGTTGGCTACACCTTC.

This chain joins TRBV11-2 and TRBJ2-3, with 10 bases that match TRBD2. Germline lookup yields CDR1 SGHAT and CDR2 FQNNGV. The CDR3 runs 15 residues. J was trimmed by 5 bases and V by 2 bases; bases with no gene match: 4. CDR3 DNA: TGTGCCAGCAGCTTATTAGCGGGGGGTGTAGATACGCAGTATTTT. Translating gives CASSLLAGGVDTQYF.

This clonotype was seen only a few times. CDR3 in amino acids: CASSQENRMNTGELFF. CDR3 DNA: TGCGCCAGCAGCCAAGAGAACCGCATGAACACCGGGGAGCTGTTTTTT. The chain links TRBV4-3 to TRBJ2-2, with D uncertain. The V end lost 0 bases, the J end lost 1 base, and 9 bases lay between the germline ends. In germline, CDR1 is LGHNA, CDR2 YSLEER. The CDR3 totals 16 residues.

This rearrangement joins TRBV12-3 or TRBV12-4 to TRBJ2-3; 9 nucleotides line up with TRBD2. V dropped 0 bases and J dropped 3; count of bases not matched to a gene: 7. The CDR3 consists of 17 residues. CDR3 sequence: CASSLAVSGGVTDTQYF. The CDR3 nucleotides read TGTGCCAGCAGTTTAGCCGTTAGCGGGGGTGTTACAGATACGCAGTATTTT.

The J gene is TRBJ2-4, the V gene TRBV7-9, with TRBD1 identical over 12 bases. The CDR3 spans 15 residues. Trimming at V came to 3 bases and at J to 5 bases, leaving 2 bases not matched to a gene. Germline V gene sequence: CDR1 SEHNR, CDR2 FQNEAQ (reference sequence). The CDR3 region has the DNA TGTGCCAGCAGCTTGGGACAGGGGGCGGAAAACATTCAGTACTTC. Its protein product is CASSLGQGAENIQYF.

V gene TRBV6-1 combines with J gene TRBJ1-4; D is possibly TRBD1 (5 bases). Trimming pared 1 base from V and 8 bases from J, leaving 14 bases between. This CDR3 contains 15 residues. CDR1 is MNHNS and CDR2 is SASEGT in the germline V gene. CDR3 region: CASSEVSAGKEKLFF. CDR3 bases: TGTGCCAGCAGTGAAGTCTCGGCAGGGAAAGAAAAACTGTTTTTT.

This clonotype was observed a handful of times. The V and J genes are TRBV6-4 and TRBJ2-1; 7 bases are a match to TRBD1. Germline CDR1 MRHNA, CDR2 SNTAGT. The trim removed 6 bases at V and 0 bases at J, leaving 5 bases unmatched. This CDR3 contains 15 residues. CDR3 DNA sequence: TGTGCCAGCAGCTCAGGGGGAGCCTCCTACAATGAGCAGTTCTTC. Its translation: CASSSGGASYNEQFF.

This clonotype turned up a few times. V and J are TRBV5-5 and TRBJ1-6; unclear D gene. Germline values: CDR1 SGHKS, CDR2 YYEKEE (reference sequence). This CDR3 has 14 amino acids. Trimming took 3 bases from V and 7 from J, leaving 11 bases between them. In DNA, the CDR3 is TGTGCCAGCAGCTCCACGGGGTTAAATTCACCCCTCCACTTT. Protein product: CASSSTGLNSPLHF. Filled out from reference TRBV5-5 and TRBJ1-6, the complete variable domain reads DAGVTQSPTHLIKTRGQQVTLRCSPISGHKSVSWYQQVLGQGPQFIFQYYEKEERGRGNFPDRFSARQFPNYSSELNVNALLLGDSALYLCASSSTGLNSPLHFGNGTRLTVT.

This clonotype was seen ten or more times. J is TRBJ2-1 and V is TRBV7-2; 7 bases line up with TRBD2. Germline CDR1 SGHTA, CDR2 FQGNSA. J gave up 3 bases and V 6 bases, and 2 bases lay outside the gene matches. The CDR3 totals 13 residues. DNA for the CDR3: TGTGCCAGCAGTCGGGGGGACTACAATGAGCAGTTCTTC. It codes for CASSRGDYNEQFF.

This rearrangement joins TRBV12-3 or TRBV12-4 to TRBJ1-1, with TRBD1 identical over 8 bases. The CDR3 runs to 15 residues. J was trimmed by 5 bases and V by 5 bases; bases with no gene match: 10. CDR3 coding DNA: TGTGCCAGCAGTGAGTCCGGGACAGGTAGAACTGAAGCTTTCTTT. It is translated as CASSESGTGRTEAFF.

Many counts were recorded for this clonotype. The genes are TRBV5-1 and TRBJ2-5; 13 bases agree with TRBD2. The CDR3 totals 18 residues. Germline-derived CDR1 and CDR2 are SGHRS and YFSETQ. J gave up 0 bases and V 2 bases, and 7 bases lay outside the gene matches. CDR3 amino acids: CASSFPGTSGMYQETQYF. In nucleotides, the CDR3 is TGCGCCAGCAGCTTCCCCGGGACTAGCGGGATGTACCAAGAGACCCAGTACTTC. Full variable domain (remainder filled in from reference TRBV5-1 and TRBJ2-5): KAGVTQTPRYLIKTRGQQVTLSCSPISGHRSVSWYQQTPGQGLQFLFEYFSETQRNKGNFPGRFSGRQFSNSRSEMNVSTLELGDSALYLCASSFPGTSGMYQETQYFGPGTRLLVL.

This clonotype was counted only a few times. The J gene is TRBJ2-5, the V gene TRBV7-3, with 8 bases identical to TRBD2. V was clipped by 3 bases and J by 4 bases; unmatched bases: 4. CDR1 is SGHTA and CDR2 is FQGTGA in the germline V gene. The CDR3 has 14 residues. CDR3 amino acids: CASSLGTRGETQYF. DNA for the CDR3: TGTGCCAGCAGCTTGGGGACTAGGGGAGAGACCCAGTACTTC.

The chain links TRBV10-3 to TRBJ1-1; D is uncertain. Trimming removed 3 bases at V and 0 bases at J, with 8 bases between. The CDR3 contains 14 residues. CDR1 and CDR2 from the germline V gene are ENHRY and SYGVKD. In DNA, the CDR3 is TGTGCCATCAGTGATAACAGCATGAACACTGAAGCTTTCTTT. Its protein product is CAISDNSMNTEAFF.

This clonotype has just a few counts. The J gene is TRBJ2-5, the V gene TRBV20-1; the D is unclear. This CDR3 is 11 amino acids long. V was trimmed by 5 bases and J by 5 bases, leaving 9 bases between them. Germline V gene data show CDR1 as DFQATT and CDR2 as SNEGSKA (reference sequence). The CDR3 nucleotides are TGCAGTGCTCCAGTCGGGGAGACCCAGTACTTC. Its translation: CSAPVGETQYF.

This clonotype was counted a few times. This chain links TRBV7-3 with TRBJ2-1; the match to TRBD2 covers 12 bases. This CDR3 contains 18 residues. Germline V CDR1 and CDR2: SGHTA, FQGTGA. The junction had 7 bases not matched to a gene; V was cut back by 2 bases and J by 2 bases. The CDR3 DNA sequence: TGTGCCAGCAGCTTATCCTCTAGCGGGGGGGCCCCCTACAATGAGCAGTTCTTC. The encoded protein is CASSLSSSGGAPYNEQFF.

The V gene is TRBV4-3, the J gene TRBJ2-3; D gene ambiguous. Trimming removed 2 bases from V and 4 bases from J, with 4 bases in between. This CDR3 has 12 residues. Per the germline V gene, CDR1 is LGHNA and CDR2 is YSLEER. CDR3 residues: CASSQSSDTQYF. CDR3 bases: TGCGCCAGCAGCCAAAGTTCAGATACGCAGTATTTT.

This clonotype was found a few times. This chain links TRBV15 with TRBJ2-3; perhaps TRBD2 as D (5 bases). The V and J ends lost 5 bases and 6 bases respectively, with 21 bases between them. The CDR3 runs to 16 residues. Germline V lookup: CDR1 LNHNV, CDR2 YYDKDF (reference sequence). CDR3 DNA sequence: TGTGCCACCAGCTCCGGGTCATCGGAGGACGGGGATACGCAGTATTTT. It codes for CATSSGSSEDGDTQYF. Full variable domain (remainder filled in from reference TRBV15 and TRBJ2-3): DAMVIQNPRYQVTQFGKPVTLSCSQTLNHNVMYWYQQKSSQAPKLLFHYYDKDFNNEADTPDNFQSRRPNTSFCFLDIRSPGLGDTAMYLCATSSGSSEDGDTQYFGPGTRLTVL.

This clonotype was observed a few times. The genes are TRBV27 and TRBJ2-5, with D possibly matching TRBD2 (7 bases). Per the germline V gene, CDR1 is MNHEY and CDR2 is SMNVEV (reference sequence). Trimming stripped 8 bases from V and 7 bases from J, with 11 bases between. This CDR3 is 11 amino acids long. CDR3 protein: CASGGGGTQYF. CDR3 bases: TGTGCCAGCGGGGGAGGGGGGACCCAGTACTTC.

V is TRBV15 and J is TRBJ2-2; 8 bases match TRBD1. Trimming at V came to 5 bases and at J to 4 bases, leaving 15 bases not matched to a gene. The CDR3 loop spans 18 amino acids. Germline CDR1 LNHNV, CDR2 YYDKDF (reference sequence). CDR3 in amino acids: CATSGRTGTSWTTGELFF. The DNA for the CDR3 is TGTGCCACCAGCGGGAGGACAGGGACCTCTTGGACCACCGGGGAGCTGTTTTTT. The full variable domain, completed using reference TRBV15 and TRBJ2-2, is DAMVIQNPRYQVTQFGKPVTLSCSQTLNHNVMYWYQQKSSQAPKLLFHYYDKDFNNEADTPDNFQSRRPNTSFCFLDIRSPGLGDTAMYLCATSGRTGTSWTTGELFFGEGSRLTVL.

CDR3 nucleotide sequence: TGTGCCAGCAGCCCCACGTGGGAAAGGGAGCGCGGTGGCTACACCTTC. This sequence encodes CASSPTWERERGGYTF. The chain combines TRBV7-6 with TRBJ1-2, with D hard to call. This CDR3 is 16 amino acids long. V was cut by 5 bases and J by 7 bases, with 23 bases left in between. Germline V gives CDR1 SGHVS, CDR2 FNYEAQ.

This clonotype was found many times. The CDR3 loop reads CASSQSTGEADTQYF. The DNA of the CDR3 is TGTGCCAGCAGCCAATCGACAGGGGAGGCGGATACGCAGTATTTT. This chain links TRBV7-3 with TRBJ2-3, with 8 bases matching TRBD1. Trimming removed 5 bases from V and 6 bases from J; junction bases left unmatched: 10. Germline loops: CDR1 SGHTA, CDR2 FQGTGA. The CDR3 loop spans 15 amino acids.